The sequence of this T cell receptor beta chain was determined in a study of blood T cell repertoires in COVID-19. Background on the study: Samples came from the United States, Italy and Spain, spanning acute and convalescent COVID-19. Sources were T cells, B-cell-depleted T cells, or PBMCs; the material itself was cDNA or gDNA.

V shed 3 bases and J shed 5 bases, with 7 bases lying between them. This CDR3 region has 13 residues. Germline V lookup: CDR1 KGHSH, CDR2 LQKENI. Source study methods: Amplifying reference gene primers gave estimates of nucleated cell counts. Sequencing was performed with immunoSEQ multiplex PCR; in TCRdb, only in-frame clones are kept and a portion is missing. The D gene and trimming were derived from the DNA, and the V and J assignments and clone size from that table. The profile shows 80,000 to 85,000 clones, 80% to 90% of them singletons. The specimen was peripheral blood. The chain recombines TRBV18 with TRBJ1-4; the D is unclear. The receptor's source is an elderly woman with acute or convalescent COVID-19. The CDR3 loop is CASSPNLNEKLFF. The CDR3 DNA reads TGTGCCAGCTCACCGAACTTAAATGAAAAACTGTTTTTT. Drawing the rest from reference TRBV18 and TRBJ1-4, the complete variable domain is NAGVMQNPRHLVRRRGQEARLRCSPMKGHSHVYWYRQLPEEGLKFMVYLQKENIIDESGMPKERFSAEFPKEGPSILRIQQVVRGDSAAYFCASSPNLNEKLFFGSGTQLSVL.